The 14 T cell receptor beta chains presented below share a single source sample, sequenced in a study of blood T cell repertoires in COVID-19. Only in-frame clones appear in the TCRdb table, and some are missing; sequencing was by immunoSEQ multiplex PCR. The sample lists about 240,000 clones, about four fifths occurring once. What was sequenced was peripheral blood. The receptors were sampled from a man in his thirties or forties who had recovered from COVID-19.

The chain combines TRBV11-1 with TRBJ1-1, with a weak D call TRBD1 (6 bases). V lost 7 bases and J lost 1, with 10 bases in between. This CDR3 is built from 13 residues. Germline V gives CDR1 SGHAT, CDR2 FQDESV (reference sequence). The CDR3 loop reads CASMDSGNTEAFF. The DNA of the CDR3 is TGTGCCAGCATGGACAGCGGGAACACTGAAGCTTTCTTT.

This clone was recorded once. This chain uses TRBV28 with TRBJ2-3, with 8 bases matching TRBD2. The ends lost 11 bases at V and 6 bases at J; junction bases unmatched: 13. Looked up from germline, CDR1 is MDHEN and CDR2 is SYDVKM. The CDR3 is made up of 14 amino acids. The CDR3 DNA follows: TGTGCCTCCGGGAGGGCGGCTTGGGCGGATACGCAGTATTTT. It yields the protein CASGRAAWADTQYF.

This rearrangement joins TRBV6-5 to TRBJ1-1; D is perhaps TRBD1 (6 bases). Per the germline V gene, CDR1 is MNHEY and CDR2 is SVGAGI. The CDR3 has 14 residues. The V and J ends lost 7 bases and 2 bases respectively, with 14 bases between them. The CDR3 reads CASTTLQGNTEAFF. CDR3 sequence (DNA): TGTGCCAGCACCACCCTACAGGGTAACACTGAAGCTTTCTTT.

The V and J genes are TRBV3-1 (or the pseudogene TRBV3-2) and TRBJ2-5, with 8 bases fitting TRBD2. V shed 0 bases, J shed 6 bases, and the junction held 12 bases outside the gene matches. The length of the CDR3 is 17 residues. Per germline, CDR1 LGHDT and CDR2 YNNKEL (reference sequence). The CDR3 coding sequence is TGTGCCAGCAGCCAAGAAACGGGGGGGCAGGTGAGGAAGACCCAGTACTTC. Translated: CASSQETGGQVRKTQYF.

This clone was seen more than once but under ten times. The CDR3 loop reads CASSLRGPEQPQHF. The CDR3 nucleotides are TGTGCCAGCAGCTTGAGGGGGCCTGAACAGCCCCAGCATTTT. This sequence joins TRBV5-6 and TRBJ1-5; the match to TRBD1 covers 7 bases. The CDR3 has 14 residues. Trimming took 1 base from V and 7 from J; bases not matched to a gene: 5. Germline CDR1 and CDR2: SGHDT and YYEEEE. The entire variable domain, with the rest obtained from reference TRBV5-6 and TRBJ1-5, is as follows: DAGVTQSPTHLIKTRGQQVTLRCSPKSGHDTVSWYQQALGQGPQFIFQYYEEEERQRGNFPDRFSGHQFPNYSSELNVNALLLGDSALYLCASSLRGPEQPQHFGDGTRLSIL.

This rearrangement joins TRBV18 to TRBJ2-7, with 8 bases identical to TRBD2. Trimming took 4 bases from V and 1 from J; bases not matched to a gene: 3. Germline loops: CDR1 KGHSH, CDR2 LQKENI. The CDR3 loop spans 14 amino acids. Here the CDR3 DNA reads TGTGCCAGCTCACTCAGCGGGGGTTCCTACGAGCAGTACTTC. Residues: CASSLSGGSYEQYF.

The V call is TRBV25-1, the J call TRBJ2-7; D is perhaps TRBD2 (6 bases). There are 13 residues in the CDR3. The V end was cut by 3 bases, the J end by 5 bases, with 11 bases between. Looked up from germline, CDR1 is MGHDK and CDR2 is SYGVNS. CDR3 amino acids: CASSDGGADEQYV. For the CDR3, the DNA is TGTGCCAGCAGTGATGGCGGGGCGGACGAGCAGTACGTC.

This chain uses TRBV11-3 with TRBJ2-1; D ambiguous. The CDR3 is made up of 13 amino acids. Between the trimmed V and J ends, which lost 2 bases and 7 bases, there was a span of 9 bases. The germline gives CDR1 SGHNT, CDR2 YENEEA. CDR3 in amino acids: CASSLSRTNEQFF. CDR3 sequence (DNA): TGTGCCAGCAGCTTATCCCGTACAAATGAGCAGTTCTTC.

The J gene is TRBJ1-2, the V gene TRBV5-5; TRBD1 matches 8 bases. Germline V gives CDR1 SGHKS, CDR2 YYEKEE (reference sequence). With 4 bases clipped from V and 4 bases from J, the junction kept 6 bases outside the gene matches. The CDR3 runs 14 residues. CDR3 DNA sequence: TGTGCCAGCAGCCCCGGGACAGGACGCTATGGCTACACCTTC. This sequence encodes CASSPGTGRYGYTF. Full variable domain (remainder filled in from reference TRBV5-5 and TRBJ1-2): DAGVTQSPTHLIKTRGQQVTLRCSPISGHKSVSWYQQVLGQGPQFIFQYYEKEERGRGNFPDRFSARQFPNYSSELNVNALLLGDSALYLCASSPGTGRYGYTFGSGTRLTVV.

The V and J genes are TRBV25-1 and TRBJ2-2; TRBD2 might be the D (5 bases). V lost 0 bases to trimming and J lost 1 base, with 9 bases between them. CDR1 and CDR2 from the germline V gene are MGHDK and SYGVNS. The CDR3 totals 16 residues. DNA for the CDR3: TGTGCCAGCAGTGAATATATTCGGGGGAACACCGGGGAGCTGTTTTTT. Translated: CASSEYIRGNTGELFF.

The chain employs TRBV6-5 and TRBJ1-3; D gene unclear. Germline CDR1 is MNHEY and CDR2 is SVGAGI. Trimming took off 2 bases at V and 2 bases at J, with 13 bases between the two ends. This CDR3 has 16 residues. This CDR3 reads CASSYGGELAGNTIYF. The CDR3 DNA follows: TGTGCCAGCAGTTACGGCGGGGAATTAGCTGGAAACACCATATATTTT.

The chain recombines TRBV1 with TRBJ1-5; TRBD1, the table's D call, was not compared with the DNA. TRBV1 is noted as a pseudogene. This CDR3 has 17 residues. The CDR3 here is CTSSQDGGNFSNQPQHF. For the CDR3, the DNA is TGCACCAGCAGCCAAGATGGGGGCAATTTCAGCAATCAGCCCCAGCATTTT.

Here the CDR3 DNA reads TGTGCCAGCAGTTCGAGACAGGGAAGAACTGAAGCTTTCTTT. Translated, it gives CASSSRQGRTEAFF. The chain links TRBV27 to TRBJ1-1; 7 bases match TRBD1. CDR3 size: 14 residues. V lost 4 bases to trimming and J lost 5 bases; unmatched junction nucleotides: 7. The germline V gene encodes CDR1 MNHEY and CDR2 SMNVEV (reference sequence).

The chain links TRBV28 to TRBJ2-5, with 7 bases aligning to TRBD2. This CDR3 is 13 amino acids long. Germline CDR1 is MDHEN and CDR2 is SYDVKM. The V gene end was trimmed by 1 base and the J gene end by 9 bases; junction bases not matched to a gene: 5. The CDR3 DNA sequence: TGTGCCAGCAGTTTATTGGGCGGGGGAGCCCAGTACTTC. Its translation is CASSLLGGGAQYF.